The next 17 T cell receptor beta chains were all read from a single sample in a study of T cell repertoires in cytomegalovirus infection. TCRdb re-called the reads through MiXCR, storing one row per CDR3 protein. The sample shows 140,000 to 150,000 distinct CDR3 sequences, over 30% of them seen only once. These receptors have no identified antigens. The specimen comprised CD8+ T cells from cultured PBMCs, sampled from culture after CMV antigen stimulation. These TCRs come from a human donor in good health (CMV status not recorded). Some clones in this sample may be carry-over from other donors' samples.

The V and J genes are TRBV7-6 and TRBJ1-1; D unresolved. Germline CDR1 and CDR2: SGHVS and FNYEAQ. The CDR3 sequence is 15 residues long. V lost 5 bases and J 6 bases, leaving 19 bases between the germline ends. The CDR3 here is CASSPGPGDDAEAFF. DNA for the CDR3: TGTGCCAGCAGCCCCGGGCCCGGGGATGATGCTGAAGCTTTCTTT.

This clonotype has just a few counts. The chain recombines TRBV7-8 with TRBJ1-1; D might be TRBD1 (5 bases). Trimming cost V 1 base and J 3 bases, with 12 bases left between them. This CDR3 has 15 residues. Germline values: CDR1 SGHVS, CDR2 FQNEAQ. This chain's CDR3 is CASSLDWGIDTEAFF. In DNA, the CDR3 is TGTGCCAGCAGCTTAGACTGGGGGATCGACACTGAAGCTTTCTTT.

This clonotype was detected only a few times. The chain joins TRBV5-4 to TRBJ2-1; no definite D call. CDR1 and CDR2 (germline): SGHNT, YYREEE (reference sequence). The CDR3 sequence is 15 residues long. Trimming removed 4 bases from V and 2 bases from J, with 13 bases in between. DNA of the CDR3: TGTGCCAGCAGCCTGGGTCCCAGCGCCTACAATGAGCAGTTCTTC. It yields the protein CASSLGPSAYNEQFF.

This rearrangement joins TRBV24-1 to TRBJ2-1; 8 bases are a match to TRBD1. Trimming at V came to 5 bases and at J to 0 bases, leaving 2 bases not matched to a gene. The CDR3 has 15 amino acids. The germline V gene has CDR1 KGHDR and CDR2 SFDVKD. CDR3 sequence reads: CATSAGGVSYNEQFF. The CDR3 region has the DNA TGTGCCACCAGTGCAGGGGGCGTCTCCTACAATGAGCAGTTCTTC.

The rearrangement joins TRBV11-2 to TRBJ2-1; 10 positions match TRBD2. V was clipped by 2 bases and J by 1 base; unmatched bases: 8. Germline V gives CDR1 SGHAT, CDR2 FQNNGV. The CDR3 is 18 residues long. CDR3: CASSLSGTSGVSYNEQFF. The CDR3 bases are TGTGCCAGCAGCTTATCGGGAACTAGCGGGGTTTCCTACAATGAGCAGTTCTTC.

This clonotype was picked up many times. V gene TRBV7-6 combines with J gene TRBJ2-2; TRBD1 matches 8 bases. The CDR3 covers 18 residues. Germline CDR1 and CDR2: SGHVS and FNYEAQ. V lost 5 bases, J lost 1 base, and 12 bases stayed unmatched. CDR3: CASSQNIRGTGNTGELFF. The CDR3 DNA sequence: TGTGCCAGCAGCCAAAATATTAGAGGGACAGGGAACACCGGGGAGCTGTTTTTT.

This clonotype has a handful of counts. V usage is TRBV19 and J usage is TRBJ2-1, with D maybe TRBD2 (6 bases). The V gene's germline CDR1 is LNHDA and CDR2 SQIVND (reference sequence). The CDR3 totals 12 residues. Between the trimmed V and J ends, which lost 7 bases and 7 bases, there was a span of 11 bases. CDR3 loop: CASKIGGNEQFF. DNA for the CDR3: TGTGCCAGTAAAATTGGGGGGAATGAGCAGTTCTTC.

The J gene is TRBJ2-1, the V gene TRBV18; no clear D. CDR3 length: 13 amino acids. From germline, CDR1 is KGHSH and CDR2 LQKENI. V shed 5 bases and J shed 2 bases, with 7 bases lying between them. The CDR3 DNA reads TGTGCCAGCTCAGGAGCCCCCTACAATGAGCAGTTCTTC. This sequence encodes CASSGAPYNEQFF. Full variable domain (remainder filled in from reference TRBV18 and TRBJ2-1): NAGVMQNPRHLVRRRGQEARLRCSPMKGHSHVYWYRQLPEEGLKFMVYLQKENIIDESGMPKERFSAEFPKEGPSILRIQQVVRGDSAAYFCASSGAPYNEQFFGPGTRLTVL.

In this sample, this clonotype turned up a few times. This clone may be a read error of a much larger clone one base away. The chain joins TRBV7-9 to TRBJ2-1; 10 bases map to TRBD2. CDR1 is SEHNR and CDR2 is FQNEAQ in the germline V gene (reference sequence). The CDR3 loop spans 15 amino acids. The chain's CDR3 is CASSEERGGRNEQSF. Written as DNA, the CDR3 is TGTGCCAGCAGCGAAGAGCGGGGGGGTCGCAATGAGCAGTCCTTC. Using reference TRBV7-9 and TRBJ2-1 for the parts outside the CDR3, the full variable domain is DTGVSQNPRHKITKRGQNVTFRCDPISEHNRLYWYRQTLGQGPEFLTYFQNEAQLEKSRLLSDRFSAERPKGSFSTLEIQRTEQGDSAMYLCASSEERGGRNEQSFGPGTRLTVL.

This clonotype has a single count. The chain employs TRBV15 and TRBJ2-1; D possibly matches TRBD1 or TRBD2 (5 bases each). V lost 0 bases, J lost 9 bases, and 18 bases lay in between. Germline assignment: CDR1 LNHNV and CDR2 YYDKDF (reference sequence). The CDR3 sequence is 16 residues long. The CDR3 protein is CATSREVFGGGAEQFF. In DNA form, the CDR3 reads TGTGCCACCAGCAGAGAGGTATTTGGGGGTGGCGCTGAGCAGTTCTTC.

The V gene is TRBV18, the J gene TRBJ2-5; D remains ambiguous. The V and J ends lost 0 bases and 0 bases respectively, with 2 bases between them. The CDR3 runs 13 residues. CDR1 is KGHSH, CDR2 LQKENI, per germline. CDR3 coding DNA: TGTGCCAGCTCACCACCATACCAAGAGACCCAGTACTTC. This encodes CASSPPYQETQYF.

This chain's CDR3 is CASGTELLSLFF. The CDR3 DNA reads as TGTGCCAGCGGTACTGAGCTCCTCTCCCTGTTTTTT. The chain employs TRBV12-3 or TRBV12-4 and TRBJ1-4; D is ambiguous. V was shortened by 8 bases and J by 14 bases, with 18 bases between the two germline ends. The CDR3 consists of 12 residues.

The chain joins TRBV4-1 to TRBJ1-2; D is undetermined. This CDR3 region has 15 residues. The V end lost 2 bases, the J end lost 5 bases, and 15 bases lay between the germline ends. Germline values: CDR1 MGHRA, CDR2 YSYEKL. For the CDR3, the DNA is TGCGCCAGCAGCCAAACCAGTTCAATCTCGTATGGCTACACCTTC. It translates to CASSQTSSISYGYTF.

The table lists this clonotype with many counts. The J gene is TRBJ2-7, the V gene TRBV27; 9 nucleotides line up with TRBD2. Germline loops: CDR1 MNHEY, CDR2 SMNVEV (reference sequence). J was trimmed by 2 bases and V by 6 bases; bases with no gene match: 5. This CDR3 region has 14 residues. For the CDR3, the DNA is TGTGCCAGCAGCTACGCTAGCGGGGCCTACGAGCAGTACTTC. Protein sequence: CASSYASGAYEQYF.

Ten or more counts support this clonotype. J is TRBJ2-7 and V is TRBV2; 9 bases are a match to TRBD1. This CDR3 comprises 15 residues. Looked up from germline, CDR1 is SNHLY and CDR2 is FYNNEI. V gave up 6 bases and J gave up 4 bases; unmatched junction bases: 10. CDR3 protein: CASSPTGGAWYEQYF. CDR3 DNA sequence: TGTGCCAGCAGCCCGACAGGGGGGGCCTGGTACGAGCAGTACTTC.

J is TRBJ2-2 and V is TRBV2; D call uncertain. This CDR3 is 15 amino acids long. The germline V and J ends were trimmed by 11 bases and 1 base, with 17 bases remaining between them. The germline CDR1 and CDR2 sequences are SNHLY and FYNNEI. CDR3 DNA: TGTGCCGGATCCCTGGGAATCGGGAACACCGGGGAGCTGTTTTTT. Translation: CAGSLGIGNTGELFF.

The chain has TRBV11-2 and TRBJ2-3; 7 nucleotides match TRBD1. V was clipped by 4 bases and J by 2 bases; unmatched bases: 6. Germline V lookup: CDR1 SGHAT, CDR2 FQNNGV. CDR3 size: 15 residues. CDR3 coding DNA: TGTGCCAGCAGCTCGTACGACAGGGCCACAGATACGCAGTATTTT. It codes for CASSSYDRATDTQYF.